Listed below are T cell receptor beta chains from one sample, sequenced in a study of T cell responses to AZD1222 COVID-19 vaccine. Some clones are missing from TCRdb's copy, which holds only in-frame ones; the method was immunoSEQ multiplex PCR. In the table there are about 92,000 clones, around 90% of which are singletons. Here the sequenced sample was peripheral blood, taken on day 0 of AZD1222 vaccination. These receptors were taken from an adult in good health. CDR3s include the opening cysteine and the closing phenylalanine or tryptophan. A D gene is named only where the DNA matches it firmly. Size is stated for part of the rows, as once, few or many counts, or as a class when the clone is expanded.

size,D,J,V,CDR3,DNA
-,TRBD1,TRBJ1-2,TRBV12-3/TRBV12-4,CASSGTVYGYTF,TGTGCCAGCAGTGGGACAGTATATGGCTACACCTTC
-,-,TRBJ1-2,TRBV9,CASSAEVGGYTF,TGTGCCAGCAGCGCAGAAGTGGGTGGCTACACCTTC
-,-,TRBJ2-1,TRBV21-1,CASSPLGPTSKVDEQFF,TGTGCCAGCAGCCCATTAGGGCCCACTAGTAAGGTCGATGAGCAGTTCTTC
-,-,TRBJ1-1,TRBV29-1,CSGLLTVRTEAFF,TGCAGCGGTCTCTTGACAGTTCGCACTGAAGCTTTCTTT
-,-,TRBJ1-2,TRBV6-5,CASLPGQFYGYTF,TGTGCCAGCCTCCCCGGACAGTTCTATGGCTACACCTTC
-,-,TRBJ1-1,TRBV4-1,CASSQLEQGGGNTEAFF,TGCGCCAGCAGCCAGCTGGAACAGGGAGGGGGAAACACTGAAGCTTTCTTT
-,-,TRBJ1-5,TRBV4-2,CASSQDVGQPQHF,TGTGCCAGCAGCCAAGATGTAGGACAGCCCCAGCATTTT
-,-,TRBJ2-2,TRBV7-2,CASSLVDRTGELFF,TGTGCCAGCAGCTTAGTAGACCGAACCGGGGAGCTGTTTTTT
-,TRBD1,TRBJ2-2,TRBV28,CASSLEGTGTGELFF,TGTGCCAGCAGTTTAGAGGGGACAGGGACCGGGGAGCTGTTTTTT
-,-,TRBJ1-6,TRBV11-2,CASSLGTQYSPLHF,TGTGCCAGCAGCTTAGGGACTCAATATTCACCCCTCCACTTT
once,TRBD1,TRBJ2-7,TRBV6-5,CASRGVGQGAYEQYF,TGTGCCAGCAGGGGCGTGGGGCAGGGGGCCTACGAGCAGTACTTC
-,-,TRBJ1-5,TRBV15,CATATGGGQPQHF,TGTGCCACTGCAACCGGGGGTGGACAGCCCCAGCATTTT
-,-,TRBJ1-2,TRBV6-1,CASSEPEGVGYTF,TGTGCCAGCAGTGAGCCCGAGGGGGTAGGCTACACCTTC
-,-,TRBJ1-6,TRBV6-5,CASSWNGPHNSPLHF,TGTGCCAGCAGCTGGAATGGACCACATAATTCACCCCTCCACTTT
-,TRBD1,TRBJ2-1,TRBV7-2,CASSQGQGRSNEQFF,TGTGCCAGCAGCCAAGGACAGGGGAGGTCGAATGAGCAGTTCTTC
-,-,TRBJ1-5,TRBV3-1/TRBV3-2,CASSSQEEPQHF,TGTGCCAGCAGCTCGCAGGAGGAGCCCCAGCATTTT
-,-,TRBJ1-5,TRBV4-1,CASSYNRDGQPQHF,TGCGCCAGCAGCTATAACAGGGACGGTCAGCCCCAGCATTTT
-,-,TRBJ1-4,TRBV27,CASSFSRGNEKLFF,TGTGCCAGCAGTTTTTCCAGGGGTAATGAAAAACTGTTTTTT
-,TRBD2,TRBJ2-1,TRBV6-1,CASSEQAGGQGEQFF,TGTGCCAGCAGTGAACAGGCGGGGGGGCAGGGTGAGCAGTTCTTC
-,-,TRBJ1-1,TRBV18,CASSPADTEAFF,TGTGCCAGCTCACCTGCGGACACTGAAGCTTTCTTT
-,TRBD1,TRBJ1-1,TRBV19,CASTVFRTGVTEAFF,TGTGCCAGTACCGTCTTCCGGACAGGGGTGACTGAAGCTTTCTTT
-,-,TRBJ1-5,TRBV7-9,CASSSNRDEGNQPQHF,TGTGCCAGCAGCTCAAACAGGGATGAGGGCAATCAGCCCCAGCATTTT
-,TRBD1,TRBJ2-5,TRBV15,CATSRGGTGGLQETQYF,TGTGCCACCAGCAGAGGAGGGACAGGGGGTCTTCAAGAGACCCAGTACTTC
-,-,TRBJ2-3,TRBV2,CASSAARFLTDTQYF,TGTGCCAGCAGTGCGGCTAGATTCCTCACAGATACGCAGTATTTT
-,-,TRBJ2-2,TRBV29-1,CSVEEQNTGELFF,TGCAGCGTTGAAGAACAGAACACCGGGGAGCTGTTTTTT
-,-,TRBJ2-2,TRBV24-1,CATSDPRGGLNTGELFF,TGTGCCACCAGTGACCCCAGGGGCGGACTAAACACCGGGGAGCTGTTTTTT
once,-,TRBJ1-2,TRBV12-3/TRBV12-4,CASSFEAVGYTF,TGTGCCAGCAGTTTCGAGGCAGTCGGCTACACCTTC
-,-,TRBJ2-3,TRBV4-3,CASSQDWGFRDTQYF,TGCGCCAGCAGCCAAGATTGGGGGTTCAGAGATACGCAGTATTTT
-,TRBD1,TRBJ1-5,TRBV18,CASSPKGTDNQPQHF,TGTGCCAGCTCACCGAAAGGGACAGACAATCAGCCCCAGCATTTT
-,-,TRBJ1-5,TRBV5-1,CASSLAGMSNQPQHF,TGCGCCAGCAGCTTGGCAGGGATGAGCAATCAGCCCCAGCATTTT
-,-,TRBJ2-3,TRBV7-3,CASSPRGGGVDTQYF,TGTGCCAGCAGCCCGAGAGGAGGGGGCGTGGATACGCAGTATTTT
-,-,TRBJ1-3,TRBV6-5,CASTRGRFSGNTIYF,TGTGCCAGCACCCGAGGACGGTTCTCTGGAAACACCATATATTTT
-,-,TRBJ1-2,TRBV12-3/TRBV12-4,CASSPGTVYTF,TGTGCCAGCAGTCCGGGGACGGTCTACACCTTC
-,TRBD1,TRBJ2-7,TRBV3-1/TRBV3-2,CASSRIDRAVYEQYF,TGTGCCAGCAGCCGGATTGACAGGGCCGTATACGAGCAGTACTTC
-,-,TRBJ1-1,TRBV3-1/TRBV3-2,CASRRENTEAFF,TGTGCCAGCCGACGGGAAAACACTGAAGCTTTCTTT
-,TRBD1,TRBJ1-6,TRBV7-9,CATRRGDRNSPLHF,TGTGCCACCCGGAGGGGGGACAGGAATTCACCCCTCCACTTT
once,TRBD2,TRBJ2-7,TRBV7-8,CASSWTSGGGSEQYF,TGTGCCAGCAGCTGGACTAGCGGGGGAGGCTCCGAGCAGTACTTC
once,-,TRBJ2-7,TRBV19,CASSTNRDYEQYF,TGTGCCAGTAGTACGAACAGGGACTACGAGCAGTACTTC
-,TRBD2,TRBJ2-3,TRBV3-1/TRBV3-2,CASRSSGGSGDTQYF,TGTGCCAGCAGATCTAGCGGGGGGTCTGGAGATACGCAGTATTTT
once,TRBD1,TRBJ2-1,TRBV5-4,CASGQGALNEQFF,TGTGCCAGTGGACAGGGGGCCTTAAATGAGCAGTTCTTC
-,-,TRBJ2-3,TRBV6-5,CASGPSTADTQYF,TGTGCCAGCGGGCCAAGTACCGCAGATACGCAGTATTTT
-,TRBD1,TRBJ1-2,TRBV6-5,CASSYSAGGALYGYTF,TGTGCCAGCAGTTACTCGGCAGGGGGCGCGCTCTATGGCTACACCTTC
-,-,TRBJ2-5,TRBV5-8,CASSFGETQYF,TGTGCCAGCAGCTTCGGGGAGACCCAGTACTTC
-,TRBD2,TRBJ2-1,TRBV4-3,CASSHTTSGDFEQFF,TGCGCCAGCAGCCATACCACTAGCGGGGATTTTGAGCAGTTCTTC
-,-,TRBJ2-3,TRBV4-2,CATTGSGGVGTDTQYF,TGTGCCACCACCGGTTCCGGCGGGGTGGGGACAGATACGCAGTATTTT
-,TRBD1,TRBJ1-3,TRBV5-1,CASSLMGTGLGNTIYF,TGCGCCAGCAGCTTGATGGGGACAGGTTTAGGAAACACCATATATTTT
-,TRBD1,TRBJ2-7,TRBV5-6,CASSLVSGTGIHEQYF,TGTGCCAGCAGCTTGGTCTCAGGGACAGGGATCCACGAGCAGTACTTC
-,-,TRBJ2-3,TRBV6-2/TRBV6-3,CASSYSETTDTQYF,TGTGCCAGCAGTTACTCGGAGACGACAGATACGCAGTATTTT
-,TRBD1,TRBJ1-2,TRBV28,CASSTAGTGFGYTF,TGTGCCAGCAGTACCGCCGGGACAGGGTTTGGCTACACCTTC
once,-,TRBJ2-3,TRBV11-1,CASSSEQETTQYF,TGTGCCAGCAGCTCAGAGCAGGAGACTACGCAGTATTTT
-,-,TRBJ1-1,TRBV4-2,CASSQDPRGAFF,TGTGCCAGCAGCCAAGATCCAAGAGGGGCTTTCTTT
-,-,TRBJ2-3,TRBV18,CASSRQPSTDTQYF,TGTGCCAGCTCGAGACAGCCAAGCACAGATACGCAGTATTTT
once,TRBD2,TRBJ2-2,TRBV6-1,CASSEIAGFGELFF,TGTGCCAGCAGTGAAATAGCGGGGTTCGGGGAGCTGTTTTTT
once,-,TRBJ1-2,TRBV18,CASSPLEESYGYTF,TGTGCCAGCTCACCCTTAGAGGAGTCCTATGGCTACACCTTC
once,-,TRBJ1-6,TRBV28,CASSFASSYNSPLHF,TGTGCCAGCAGTTTTGCTAGCTCCTATAATTCACCCCTCCACTTT
few,-,TRBJ1-2,TRBV7-2,CASSLSLLYTF,TGTGCCAGCAGCTTATCCCTGTTGTACACCTTC
-,-,TRBJ2-1,TRBV3-1/TRBV3-2,CASSQRGGYNEQFF,TGTGCCAGCAGCCAACGAGGGGGCTACAATGAGCAGTTCTTC
once,TRBD2,TRBJ2-1,TRBV7-2,CASSSLVHRAGGNEQFF,TGTGCCAGCAGCTCCCTGGTCCATAGAGCGGGAGGCAATGAGCAGTTCTTC
-,TRBD1,TRBJ1-1,TRBV28,CASSVQGIEAFF,TGTGCCAGCAGTGTACAGGGGATTGAAGCTTTCTTT
-,-,TRBJ1-2,TRBV9,CASSVGHQSYGYTF,TGTGCCAGCAGCGTAGGACACCAAAGTTATGGCTACACCTTC